The rows below give T cell receptor beta chains drawn from one sample of a study of T cell responses to AZD1222 COVID-19 vaccine. The data were produced by immunoSEQ multiplex PCR, yet TCRdb's version contains in-frame clones alone and is incomplete. The sample holds 120,000 or so clones, around nine tenths seen once. The sample was peripheral blood, taken on day 0 of AZD1222 vaccination. The receptors come from an adult in good health. CDR3s include the opening cysteine and the closing phenylalanine or tryptophan. A D gene is named only where the DNA matches it firmly. Clone sizes are given selectively: once, few, many, or a class where the clone is expanded.

j_call	d_call	clone_size	v_call	cdr3_nt	cdr3_aa
TRBJ2-6	.	.	TRBV4-1	TGCGCCAGCAGCCAAGGGACCCCCACTGGGGCCAACGTCCTGACTTTC	CASSQGTPTGANVLTF
TRBJ1-1	TRBD1	.	TRBV18	TGTGCCAGCTCATTGGGACAGGGGAAAAGATTTGGCACTGAAGCTTTCTTT	CASSLGQGKRFGTEAFF
TRBJ2-1	.	.	TRBV5-6	TGTGCCAGCAGTCTGCCCCGGGACTTCGGGTACAATGAGCAGTTCTTC	CASSLPRDFGYNEQFF
TRBJ1-3	.	.	TRBV7-9	TGTGCCAGCAGCTTCTCGACAGCTGGAAACACCATATATTTT	CASSFSTAGNTIYF
TRBJ1-1	TRBD1	.	TRBV5-1	TGCGCCAGCAGCCCGGGGGACAGGGGTTATACGACTGAAGCTTTCTTT	CASSPGDRGYTTEAFF
TRBJ1-2	.	once	TRBV4-3	TGCGCCAGCAGCCAAGATGGGGGGGGAGATAACTATGGCTACACCTTC	CASSQDGGGDNYGYTF
TRBJ2-1	.	.	TRBV7-6	TGTGCCAGCAGCCCGCGGGGTAGCGGCTACAATGAGCAGTTCTTC	CASSPRGSGYNEQFF
TRBJ2-1	.	.	TRBV7-8	TGTGCCAGCAGCCGCCAACCCGGGGACTACAATGAGCAGTTCTTC	CASSRQPGDYNEQFF
TRBJ2-3	.	.	TRBV7-9	TGTGCCAGCAGCCGAGGGGGGCGGGATACGCAGTATTTT	CASSRGGRDTQYF
TRBJ1-2	.	.	TRBV6-6	TGTGCCAGCAGATATCCCTCTAACTATGGCTACACCTTC	CASRYPSNYGYTF
TRBJ1-2	TRBD1	few	TRBV2	TGTGCCAGCAGTCCGACAGGGGAGTATGGCTACACCTTC	CASSPTGEYGYTF
TRBJ1-1	.	.	TRBV5-5	TGTGCCAGCAGCTTGGAGGGAGGTGGTCTCATGAACACTGAAGCTTTCTTT	CASSLEGGGLMNTEAFF
TRBJ1-2	.	.	TRBV7-2	TGTGCCAGCAGCTTCTATGAATTTTCCAGTGGCTACACCTTC	CASSFYEFSSGYTF
TRBJ2-7	TRBD1	.	TRBV6-5	TGTGCCAGCATGACCGGGACAGATTACTACGAGCAGTACTTC	CASMTGTDYYEQYF
TRBJ1-4	TRBD1	.	TRBV19	TGTGCCAGTAGTATCAGACAGGGACTTAGTGCAACTAATGAAAAACTGTTTTTT	CASSIRQGLSATNEKLFF
TRBJ2-5	TRBD2	.	TRBV24-1	TGTGCCACCAGTGGGGGGGGTCAAGAGACCCAGTACTTC	CATSGGGQETQYF
TRBJ1-3	.	.	TRBV7-3	TGTGCCAGCAGCTTAACAGGGAACACCATATATTTT	CASSLTGNTIYF
TRBJ2-1	TRBD1	.	TRBV6-6	TGTGCCAGCAGAGAGCCGGACAGGTACAATGAGCAGTTCTTC	CASREPDRYNEQFF
TRBJ1-1	TRBD1	.	TRBV6-5	TGTGCCAGCAGCTTCGACAGGGTGACTGAAGCTTTCTTT	CASSFDRVTEAFF
TRBJ1-4	TRBD1	.	TRBV5-1	TGCGCCAGCAGCCCCGGACAGGGGACTAATGAAAAACTGTTTTTT	CASSPGQGTNEKLFF
TRBJ2-1	TRBD2	.	TRBV6-2/TRBV6-3	TGTGCCAGCAGTGGACTAGCGGGAGCTTATGAGCAGTTCTTC	CASSGLAGAYEQFF
TRBJ1-1	.	.	TRBV4-1	TGCGCCAGCAGCCAAGTCGTTGGGGTTATAAACACTGAAGCTTTCTTT	CASSQVVGVINTEAFF
TRBJ2-1	TRBD1	.	TRBV6-5	TGTGCCAGCAGTTACTCGAGTAACAGGGGGCGGAATGAGCAGTTCTTC	CASSYSSNRGRNEQFF
TRBJ1-2	TRBD1	few	TRBV5-8	TGTGCCAGCAGCTGGGGTGGACAGGGGAACTATGGCTACACCTTC	CASSWGGQGNYGYTF
TRBJ2-3	.	.	TRBV18	TGTGCCAGCTCAGAAACTAGCACAGATACGCAGTATTTT	CASSETSTDTQYF
TRBJ1-1	TRBD1	.	TRBV15	TGTGCCACCAGCAGAGAGGGGACAGGGGGCAGGAGGACTGAAGCTTTCTTT	CATSREGTGGRRTEAFF
TRBJ1-1	.	.	TRBV6-2/TRBV6-3	TGTGCCAGCAGTTCCCCGGGACAAGAAGCTTTCTTT	CASSSPGQEAFF
TRBJ2-5	.	.	TRBV2	TGTGCCAGCAGTACAGGGCTTGAGACCCAGTACTTC	CASSTGLETQYF